Listed below are T cell receptor beta chains from one sample, sequenced in a study of PD-L1 blockade in urothelial cancer. Assay: immunoSEQ multiplex PCR; the TCRdb copy retains only in-frame clones and omits some. Found here are 100,000 or so clones, about 89% of them singletons; the top ten hold approximately 1%. This material consisted of PBMCs, taken around atezolizumab (anti-PD-L1) treatment. All receptors come from a woman older than 75 with urothelial cancer. The CDR3 runs from the conserved cysteine through the conserved F or W. Each record gives: clone size, D gene, J gene, V gene, CDR3 protein, CDR3 DNA. The D gene is left open where the match is weak. Clone size, where shown, is once, few, many, or a class for clones that have expanded.

few - TRBJ1-2 TRBV27 CASSSLQASYGYTF TGTGCCAGCAGTAGCTTACAGGCGAGCTATGGCTACACCTTC
once TRBD1 TRBJ1-3 TRBV28 CASSLSGTGGNTIYF TGTGCCAGCAGTTTATCGGGGACAGGGGGAAACACCATATATTTT
once - TRBJ2-5 TRBV5-1 CASSLGSPEETQYF TGCGCCAGCAGCTTGGGTAGCCCAGAAGAGACCCAGTACTTC
- TRBD1 TRBJ1-5 TRBV27 CASSAGQGAFQPQHF TGTGCCAGCAGCGCGGGACAGGGGGCATTTCAGCCCCAGCATTTT
- - TRBJ2-1 TRBV5-4 CASSLDRDTALREQFF TGTGCCAGCAGCTTAGACCGGGACACGGCTCTCCGTGAGCAGTTCTTC
- - TRBJ2-7 TRBV6-1 CASSEYHRAGYYEQYF TGTGCCAGCAGTGAATATCACAGGGCTGGGTATTACGAGCAGTACTTC
once - TRBJ2-2 TRBV5-1 CASSSGHANTGELFF TGCGCCAGCAGCTCAGGACACGCGAACACCGGGGAGCTGTTTTTT
few - TRBJ2-3 TRBV5-4 CASSLDRWDTQYF TGTGCCAGCAGCTTGGACCGGTGGGATACGCAGTATTTT
- TRBD2 TRBJ2-3 TRBV5-1 CASSLGGASGRTDTQYF TGCGCCAGCAGCTTGGGGGGGGCTAGCGGGAGAACAGATACGCAGTATTTT
- TRBD2 TRBJ2-1 TRBV5-1 CASNQLAGDENEQFF TGCGCCAGCAACCAACTAGCGGGAGATGAGAATGAGCAGTTCTTC
once - TRBJ1-5 TRBV5-6 CASSLGGEPQHF TGTGCCAGCAGCTTGGGGGGGGAGCCCCAGCATTTT
- - TRBJ1-1 TRBV28 CASSWRAIGGEAFF TGTGCCAGCAGTTGGAGGGCTATCGGGGGTGAAGCTTTCTTT
- - TRBJ1-1 TRBV7-9 CASSLGGRPSNTEAFF TGTGCCAGCAGCTTAGGTGGGAGACCTTCGAACACTGAAGCTTTCTTT
- - TRBJ2-3 TRBV10-2 CASTELDTQYF TGCGCCAGCACCGAGCTGGATACGCAGTATTTT
- - TRBJ2-1 TRBV2 CASSGGTLVGEQFF TGTGCCAGCAGTGGCGGGACTCTAGTCGGTGAGCAGTTCTTC
once - TRBJ1-1 TRBV28 CASSSPTVEAFF TGTGCCAGCAGTTCTCCAACAGTTGAAGCTTTCTTT
- TRBD1 TRBJ1-5 TRBV7-4 CASTITGGAWVGQPQHF TGTGCCAGCACCATCACAGGGGGCGCTTGGGTCGGTCAGCCCCAGCATTTT
- - TRBJ2-3 TRBV9 CASSVGLGGHTQYF TGTGCCAGCAGCGTAGGCCTCGGGGGGCATACGCAGTATTTT
- TRBD1 TRBJ1-5 TRBV29-1 CSVEGDSSNQPQHF TGCAGCGTTGAAGGGGACAGTTCTAATCAGCCCCAGCATTTT
- - TRBJ1-5 TRBV18 CASSPTGGRLGNQPQHF TGTGCCAGCTCGCCCACCGGGGGGAGACTGGGCAATCAGCCCCAGCATTTT
- TRBD1 TRBJ1-4 TRBV29-1 CSVKDRGFTGEKLFF TGCAGCGTTAAAGACAGGGGATTTACGGGTGAAAAACTGTTTTTT
- - TRBJ1-4 TRBV5-1 CASSLGGKGNEKLFF TGCGCCAGCAGCTTGGGCGGGAAGGGGAATGAAAAACTGTTTTTT
- - TRBJ2-7 TRBV29-1 CSVELAYEQYF TGCAGCGTTGAACTAGCTTACGAGCAGTACTTC
- - TRBJ1-4 TRBV15 CATSRQEGEKLFF TGTGCCACCAGCAGGCAGGAGGGTGAAAAACTGTTTTTT
- TRBD1 TRBJ1-2 TRBV6-1 CASSEWTGGAGIYGYTF TGTGCCAGCAGTGAGTGGACAGGGGGCGCGGGGATCTATGGCTACACCTTC
once TRBD1 TRBJ1-2 TRBV5-1 CASSLPGQAYGYTF TGCGCCAGCAGCTTACCGGGACAGGCCTATGGCTACACCTTC
- TRBD2 TRBJ2-3 TRBV9 CASSVSGRVTDTQYF TGTGCCAGCAGCGTCAGCGGGAGGGTTACAGATACGCAGTATTTT
once TRBD2 TRBJ2-1 TRBV5-5 CASSLVRPSGRLSTEQFF TGTGCCAGCAGCTTGGTACGGCCTAGCGGGAGGCTGTCGACGGAGCAGTTCTTC
few - TRBJ1-5 TRBV27 CASSSQGLGNQPQHF TGTGCCAGCAGTTCACAGGGTTTGGGCAATCAGCCCCAGCATTTT
- - TRBJ1-1 TRBV28 CASSPVAPGASWVNTEAFF TGTGCCAGCAGCCCCGTTGCACCAGGTGCCTCTTGGGTGAACACTGAAGCTTTCTTT
once - TRBJ2-2 TRBV5-4 CATRLLGNTGELFF TGTGCCACCAGACTTCTCGGGAACACCGGGGAGCTGTTTTTT
- - TRBJ1-2 TRBV11-2 CASSPQGARSYYGYTF TGTGCCAGCAGCCCCCAAGGGGCCCGAAGCTACTATGGCTACACCTTC
- - TRBJ1-1 TRBV28 CASSSGFNTEAFF TGTGCCAGCTCTTCAGGGTTTAACACTGAAGCTTTCTTT